This T cell receptor (beta chain) was sequenced during a study of long-term antiretroviral therapy in people with HIV. Trimming removed 0 bases from V and 6 bases from J, with 8 bases in between. The CDR3 runs 13 residues. Per the germline V gene, CDR1 is MNHEY and CDR2 is SMNVEV (reference sequence). Sequencing used immunoSEQ v3.0 at survey level. Repertoires were generated with immunoSEQ multiplex PCR, while TCRdb's copy carries only in-frame clones and drops some. The table records some 17,000 clones, about 81% of them present only once. The V and J genes are TRBV27 and TRBJ2-5; possibly TRBD1 or TRBD2 for D (5 bases each). This sequence originates from a woman aged 40-49 years with HIV. The source was unsorted PBMCs, collected about 3.3 years after starting antiretroviral therapy. This CDR3 reads CASSLSQGQTQYF. In nucleotides, the CDR3 is TGTGCCAGCAGTTTATCTCAGGGACAGACCCAGTACTTC.